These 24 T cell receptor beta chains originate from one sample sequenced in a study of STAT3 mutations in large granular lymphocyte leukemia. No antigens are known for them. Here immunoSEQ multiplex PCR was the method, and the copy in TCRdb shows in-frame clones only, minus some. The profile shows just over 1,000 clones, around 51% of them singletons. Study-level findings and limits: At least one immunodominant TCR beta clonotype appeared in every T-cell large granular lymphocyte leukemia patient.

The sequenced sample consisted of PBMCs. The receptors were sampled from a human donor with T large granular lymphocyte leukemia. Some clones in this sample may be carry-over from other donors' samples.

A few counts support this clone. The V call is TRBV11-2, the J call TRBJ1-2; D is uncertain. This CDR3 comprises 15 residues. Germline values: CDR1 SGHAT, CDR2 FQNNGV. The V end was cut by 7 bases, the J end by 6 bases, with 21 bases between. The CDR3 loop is CASTFEEAAKNGYTF. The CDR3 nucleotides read TGTGCCAGCACCTTCGAGGAAGCGGCCAAGAATGGCTACACCTTC.

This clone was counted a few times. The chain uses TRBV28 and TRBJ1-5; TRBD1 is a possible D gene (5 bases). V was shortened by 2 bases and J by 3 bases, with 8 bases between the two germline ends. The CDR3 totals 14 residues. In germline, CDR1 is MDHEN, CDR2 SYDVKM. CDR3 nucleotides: TGTGCCAGCAGTTTACGGGGGAACAATCAGCCCCAGCATTTT. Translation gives CASSLRGNNQPQHF.

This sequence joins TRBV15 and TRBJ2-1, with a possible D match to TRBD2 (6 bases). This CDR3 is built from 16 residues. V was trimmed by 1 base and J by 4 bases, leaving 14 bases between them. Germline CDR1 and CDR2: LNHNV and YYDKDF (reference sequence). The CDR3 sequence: CATSRGGGKGYNEQFF. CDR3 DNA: TGTGCCACCAGCAGAGGTGGCGGGAAGGGGTACAATGAGCAGTTCTTC.

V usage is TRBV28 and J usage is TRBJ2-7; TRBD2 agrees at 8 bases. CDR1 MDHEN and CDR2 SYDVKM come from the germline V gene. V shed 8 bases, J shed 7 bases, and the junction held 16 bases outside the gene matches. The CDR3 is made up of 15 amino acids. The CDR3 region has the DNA TGTGCCAGCTCGCCTTGGAGAGCGGGAGTGGGGGAGCAGTACTTC. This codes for CASSPWRAGVGEQYF.

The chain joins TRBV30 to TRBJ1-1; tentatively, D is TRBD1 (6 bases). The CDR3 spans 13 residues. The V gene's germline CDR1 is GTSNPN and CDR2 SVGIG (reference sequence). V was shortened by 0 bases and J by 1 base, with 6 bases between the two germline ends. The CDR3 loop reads CAWSVGGNTEAFF. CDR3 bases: TGTGCCTGGAGTGTAGGGGGGAACACTGAAGCTTTCTTT.

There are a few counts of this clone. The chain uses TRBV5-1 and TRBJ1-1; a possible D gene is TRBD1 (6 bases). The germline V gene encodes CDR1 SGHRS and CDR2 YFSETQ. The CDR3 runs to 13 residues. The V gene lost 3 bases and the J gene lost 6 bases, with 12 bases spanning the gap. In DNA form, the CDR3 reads TGCGCCAGCAGCTCCTATGAGGGGGCTGAAGCTTTCTTT. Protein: CASSSYEGAEAFF.

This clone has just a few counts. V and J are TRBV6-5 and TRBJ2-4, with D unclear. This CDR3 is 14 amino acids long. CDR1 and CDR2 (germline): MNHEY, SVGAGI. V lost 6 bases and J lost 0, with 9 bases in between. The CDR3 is CASRKGGAKNIQYF. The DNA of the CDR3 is TGTGCCAGCAGAAAGGGTGGAGCCAAAAACATTCAGTACTTC.

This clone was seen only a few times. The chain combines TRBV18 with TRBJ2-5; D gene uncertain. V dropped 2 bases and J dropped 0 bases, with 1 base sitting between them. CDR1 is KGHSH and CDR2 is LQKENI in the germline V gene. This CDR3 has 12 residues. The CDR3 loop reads CASSPNQETQYF. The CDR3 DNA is TGTGCCAGCTCACCAAACCAAGAGACCCAGTACTTC.

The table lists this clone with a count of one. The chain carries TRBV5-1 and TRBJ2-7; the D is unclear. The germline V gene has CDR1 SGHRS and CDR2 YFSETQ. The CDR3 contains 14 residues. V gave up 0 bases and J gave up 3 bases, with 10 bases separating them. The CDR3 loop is CASSLDSLHYEQYF. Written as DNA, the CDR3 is TGCGCCAGCAGCTTGGACTCCCTCCACTACGAGCAGTACTTC.

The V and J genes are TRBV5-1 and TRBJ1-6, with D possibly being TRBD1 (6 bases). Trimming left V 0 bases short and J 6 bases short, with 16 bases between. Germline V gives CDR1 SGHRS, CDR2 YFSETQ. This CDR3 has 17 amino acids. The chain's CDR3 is CASSLGDTGSLNSPLHF. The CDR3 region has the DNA TGCGCCAGCAGCTTGGGTGATACAGGGTCTCTTAATTCACCCCTCCACTTT.

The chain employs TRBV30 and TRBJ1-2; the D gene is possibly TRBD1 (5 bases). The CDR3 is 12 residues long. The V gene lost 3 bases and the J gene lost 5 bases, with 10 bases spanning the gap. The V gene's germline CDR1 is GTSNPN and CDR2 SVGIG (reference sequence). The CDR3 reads CAWRIRQYGYTF. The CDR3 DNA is TGTGCCTGGAGGATCCGACAGTATGGCTACACCTTC.

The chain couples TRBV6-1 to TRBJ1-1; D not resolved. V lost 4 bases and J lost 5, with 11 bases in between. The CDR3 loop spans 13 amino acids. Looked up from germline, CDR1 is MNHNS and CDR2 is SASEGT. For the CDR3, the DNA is TGTGCCAGCAGTGCCACCCGGAATACTGAAGCTTTCTTT. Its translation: CASSATRNTEAFF.

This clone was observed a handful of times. The chain's CDR3 is CASSLDRGGDNEQFF. As DNA, the CDR3 is TGTGCCAGCTCCCTGGACAGGGGCGGGGATAATGAGCAGTTCTTC. The genes are TRBV18 and TRBJ2-1; TRBD1 matches 9 bases. In germline, CDR1 is KGHSH, CDR2 LQKENI. The V gene end was trimmed by 6 bases and the J gene end by 7 bases; junction bases not matched to a gene: 10. This CDR3 region has 15 residues.

CDR3: CAWSYGRPDPREKLFF. CDR3 DNA: TGTGCCTGGAGCTACGGCCGGCCCGATCCGAGGGAAAAACTGTTTTTT. The gene calls are TRBV30 and TRBJ1-4; D is unclear. V was clipped by 3 bases and J by 8 bases, with 22 bases between them. The CDR3 extends over 16 amino acids. Germline CDR1 and CDR2: GTSNPN and SVGIG (reference sequence).

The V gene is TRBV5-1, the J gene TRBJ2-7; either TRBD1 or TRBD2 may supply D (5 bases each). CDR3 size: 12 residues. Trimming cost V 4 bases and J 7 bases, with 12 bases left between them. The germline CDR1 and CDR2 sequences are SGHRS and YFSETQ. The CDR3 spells CASSGDGREQYF. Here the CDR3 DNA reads TGCGCCAGCAGCGGGGACGGAAGGGAGCAGTACTTC.

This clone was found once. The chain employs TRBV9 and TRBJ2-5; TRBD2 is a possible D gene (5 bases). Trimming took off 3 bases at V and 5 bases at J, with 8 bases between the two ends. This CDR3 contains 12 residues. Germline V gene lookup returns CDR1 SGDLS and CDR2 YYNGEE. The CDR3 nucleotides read TGTGCCAGCAGCGCCCCGGGGGAGACCCAGTACTTC. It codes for CASSAPGETQYF.

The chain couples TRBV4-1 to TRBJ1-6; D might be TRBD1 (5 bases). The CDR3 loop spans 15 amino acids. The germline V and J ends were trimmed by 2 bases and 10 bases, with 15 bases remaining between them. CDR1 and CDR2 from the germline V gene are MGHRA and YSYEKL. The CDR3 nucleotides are TGCGCCAGCAGCCAACCCATCAGGGTAGGATCACCCCTCCACTTT. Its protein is CASSQPIRVGSPLHF.

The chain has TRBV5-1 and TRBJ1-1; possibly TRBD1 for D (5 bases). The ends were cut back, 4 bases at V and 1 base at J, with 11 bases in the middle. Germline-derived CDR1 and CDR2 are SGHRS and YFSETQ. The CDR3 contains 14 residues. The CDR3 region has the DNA TGCGCCAGCAGCGTGGGACCCACGAACACTGAAGCTTTCTTT. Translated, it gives CASSVGPTNTEAFF. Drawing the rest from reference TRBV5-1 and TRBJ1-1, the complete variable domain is KAGVTQTPRYLIKTRGQQVTLSCSPISGHRSVSWYQQTPGQGLQFLFEYFSETQRNKGNFPGRFSGRQFSNSRSEMNVSTLELGDSALYLCASSVGPTNTEAFFGQGTRLTVV.

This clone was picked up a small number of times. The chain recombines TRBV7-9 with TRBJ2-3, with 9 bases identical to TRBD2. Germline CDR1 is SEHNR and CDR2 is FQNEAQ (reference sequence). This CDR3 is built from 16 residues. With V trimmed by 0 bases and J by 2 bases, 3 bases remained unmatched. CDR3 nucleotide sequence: TGTGCCAGCAGCTTAGCGACTAGCGGTTTCACAGATACGCAGTATTTT. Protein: CASSLATSGFTDTQYF.

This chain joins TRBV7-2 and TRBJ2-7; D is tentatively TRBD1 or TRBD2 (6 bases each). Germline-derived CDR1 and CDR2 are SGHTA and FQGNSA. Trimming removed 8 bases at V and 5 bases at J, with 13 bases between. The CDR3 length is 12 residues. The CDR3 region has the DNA TGTGCCAGCGGGCAGGGGAGGAACGAGCAGTACTTC. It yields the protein CASGQGRNEQYF.

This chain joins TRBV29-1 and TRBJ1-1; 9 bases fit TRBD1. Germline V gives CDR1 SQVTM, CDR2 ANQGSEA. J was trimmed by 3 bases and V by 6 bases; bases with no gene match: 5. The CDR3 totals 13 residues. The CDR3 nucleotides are TGCAGCGTCGCGACAGGGGGAGACACTGAAGCTTTCTTT. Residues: CSVATGGDTEAFF.

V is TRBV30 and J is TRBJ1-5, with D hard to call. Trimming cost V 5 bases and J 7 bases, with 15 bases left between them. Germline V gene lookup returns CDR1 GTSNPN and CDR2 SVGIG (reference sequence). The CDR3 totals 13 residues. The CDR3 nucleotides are TGTGCCTGGGGAGGGTCGGGCGCGCAGCCCCAGCATTTT. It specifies CAWGGSGAQPQHF.

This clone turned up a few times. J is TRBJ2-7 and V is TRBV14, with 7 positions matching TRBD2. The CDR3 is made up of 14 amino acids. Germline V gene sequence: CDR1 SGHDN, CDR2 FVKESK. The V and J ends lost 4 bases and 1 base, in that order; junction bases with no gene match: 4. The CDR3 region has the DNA TGTGCCAGCAGCCCGCTACTAGCGTCCTACGAGCAGTACTTC. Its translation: CASSPLLASYEQYF.

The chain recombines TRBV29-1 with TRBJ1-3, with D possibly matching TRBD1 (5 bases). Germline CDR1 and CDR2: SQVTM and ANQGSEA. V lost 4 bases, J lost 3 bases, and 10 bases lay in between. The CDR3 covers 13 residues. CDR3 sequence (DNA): TGCAGCGTTGTATTAGGGGATGGAAACACCATATATTTT. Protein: CSVVLGDGNTIYF.